The 17 T cell receptor beta chains presented below share a single source sample, sequenced in a study of T cell clones after liver transplantation. TCRdb's table, derived via immunoSEQ multiplex PCR, lists solely in-frame clones and lacks some. The sample carries about 120,000 clones, 90% recorded once. The sample consisted of CD4+ T cells from blood, taken 12 months after liver transplant. Receptors were obtained from a human patient who received a liver transplant. Some T cells could come from the graft donor.

V is TRBV28 and J is TRBJ2-5; 9 positions match TRBD2. The CDR3 covers 16 residues. V trimming: 8 bases; J trimming: 3 bases; junction bases outside the gene matches: 13. Germline V gene lookup returns CDR1 MDHEN and CDR2 SYDVKM. CDR3 sequence: CASYPQGSGREETQYF. In nucleotides, the CDR3 is TGTGCCAGCTACCCCCAGGGTAGCGGGAGAGAAGAGACCCAGTACTTC. The entire variable domain, with the rest obtained from reference TRBV28 and TRBJ2-5, is as follows: DVKVTQSSRYLVKRTGEKVFLECVQDMDHENMFWYRQDPGLGLRLIYFSYDVKMKEKGDIPEGYSVSREKKERFSLILESASTNQTSMYLCASYPQGSGREETQYFGPGTRLLVL.

The J gene is TRBJ1-1, the V gene TRBV7-9; D is uncertain. The CDR3 contains 14 residues. V dropped 6 bases and J dropped 4 bases, with 15 bases sitting between them. Germline CDR1 and CDR2: SEHNR and FQNEAQ (reference sequence). Here the CDR3 DNA reads TGTGCCAGCAGGCGGTCGGGGTCTGGCACTGAAGCTTTCTTT. Protein: CASRRSGSGTEAFF.

The J gene is TRBJ1-1, the V gene TRBV15; D uncertain. The germline CDR1 and CDR2 sequences are LNHNV and YYDKDF (reference sequence). V lost 0 bases and J 1 base, leaving 12 bases between the germline ends. This CDR3 is 16 amino acids long. The CDR3 DNA follows: TGTGCCACCAGCAGAGATTCCTTCCCCTCGAACACTGAAGCTTTCTTT. Its translation: CATSRDSFPSNTEAFF.

The V gene is TRBV7-2, the J gene TRBJ1-5; possible D gene TRBD1, 5 bases. Germline assignment: CDR1 SGHTA and CDR2 FQGNSA. V lost 3 bases to trimming and J lost 4 bases, with 10 bases between them. CDR3 length equals 14 residues. The CDR3 loop reads CASSFFGGNQPQHF. The CDR3, as DNA: TGTGCCAGCAGCTTTTTCGGGGGAAATCAGCCCCAGCATTTT.

The chain joins TRBV6-4 to TRBJ2-1, with 12 bases fitting TRBD1. Germline V gene data show CDR1 as MRHNA and CDR2 as SNTAGT. With 5 bases clipped from V and 10 bases from J, the junction kept 12 bases outside the gene matches. This CDR3 has 16 residues. The CDR3 sequence is CASSPLPGQGAGEQFF. CDR3 DNA: TGTGCCAGCAGTCCGCTTCCGGGACAGGGGGCAGGCGAGCAGTTCTTC.

This chain uses TRBV2 with TRBJ1-4, with no clear D. CDR1 is SNHLY, CDR2 FYNNEI, per germline. Trimming left V 3 bases short and J 4 bases short, with 9 bases between. This CDR3 region has 14 residues. The CDR3 spells CASSDVGLNEKLFF. As DNA, the CDR3 is TGTGCCAGCAGTGATGTCGGACTTAATGAAAAACTGTTTTTT.

This sequence joins TRBV2 and TRBJ2-7; D remains ambiguous. Germline values: CDR1 SNHLY, CDR2 FYNNEI. The V gene lost 3 bases and the J gene lost 7 bases, with 19 bases spanning the gap. The CDR3 extends over 15 amino acids. CDR3 sequence: CASSESTLSSTEQYF. The DNA for the CDR3 is TGTGCCAGCAGTGAGTCGACACTCTCGAGTACGGAGCAGTACTTC.

This chain connects TRBV28 to TRBJ1-5; D may be TRBD1 (6 bases). V was shortened by 3 bases and J by 7 bases, with 13 bases between the two germline ends. The germline CDR1 and CDR2 sequences are MDHEN and SYDVKM. The CDR3 runs to 14 residues. In DNA, the CDR3 is TGTGCCAGCAGTTTGGGGGGCGAGGGGCAGCCCCAGCATTTT. Translated: CASSLGGEGQPQHF.

The CDR3: CASSIVRSYEQYF. The CDR3 region has the DNA TGTGCCAGCAGCATCGTCCGTTCCTACGAGCAGTACTTC. J is TRBJ2-7 and V is TRBV21-1; the D call TRBD2 from the table was never checked on the DNA. TRBV21-1 is noted as a pseudogene. CDR3 length: 13 amino acids.

DNA of the CDR3: TGTGCCAGCAGCTTTTCACAGGTAAGCAATCAGCCCCAGCATTTT. This gives the protein CASSFSQVSNQPQHF. The genes are TRBV12-1 and TRBJ1-5; the D segment call TRBD1 is taken from the table without a DNA check. TRBV12-1 is marked as a pseudogene. This CDR3 spans 15 amino acids.

The chain links TRBV5-6 to TRBJ2-1; 7 bases map to TRBD2. The CDR3 totals 18 residues. V was clipped by 0 bases and J by 4 bases; unmatched bases: 13. CDR1 and CDR2 from the germline V gene are SGHDT and YYEEEE. CDR3: CASSLGVLASGNYNEQFF. The CDR3 DNA reads TGTGCCAGCAGCTTGGGGGTATTGGCTAGCGGTAATTACAATGAGCAGTTCTTC.

The chain has TRBV7-2 and TRBJ2-1; the match to TRBD2 covers 7 bases. CDR1 is SGHTA and CDR2 is FQGNSA in the germline V gene. CDR3 length equals 14 residues. Losses at the gene ends were 5 bases for V and 8 bases for J; bases not matched to a gene: 9. DNA for the CDR3: TGTGCCAGCAGCCAAAAGGCTAGCGGCGATGAGCAGTTCTTC. It encodes CASSQKASGDEQFF.

This chain joins TRBV6-1 and TRBJ2-1; TRBD2 matches at 11 bases. The CDR3 totals 14 residues. The V gene end was trimmed by 5 bases and the J gene end by 9 bases; junction bases not matched to a gene: 6. From germline, CDR1 is MNHNS and CDR2 SASEGT. In DNA, the CDR3 is TGTGCCAGCAGTCCCCAGACTAGCGGGGCTGAGCAGTTCTTC. As protein: CASSPQTSGAEQFF.

This chain joins TRBV29-1 and TRBJ1-2; TRBD1 matches at 7 bases. Germline V gives CDR1 SQVTM, CDR2 ANQGSEA. J was trimmed by 6 bases and V by 7 bases; bases with no gene match: 5. CDR3 length: 11 residues. The chain's CDR3 is CSAITGDGYTF. The CDR3 DNA sequence: TGCAGCGCCATCACAGGGGATGGCTACACCTTC.

The genes are TRBV11-2 and TRBJ2-1, with D tentatively TRBD1 (5 bases). CDR3 length: 15 amino acids. V was cut by 6 bases and J by 6 bases, with 18 bases left in between. Germline V gene data show CDR1 as SGHAT and CDR2 as FQNNGV. CDR3 nucleotides: TGTGCCAGCAGTCATTTGCAAGGGGCGCGCAATGAGCAGTTCTTC. This sequence encodes CASSHLQGARNEQFF.

The chain has TRBV27 and TRBJ2-3; D is unclear. The CDR3 contains 19 residues. Germline loops: CDR1 MNHEY, CDR2 SMNVEV (reference sequence). The V and J ends lost 1 base and 0 bases respectively, with 20 bases between them. DNA for the CDR3: TGTGCCAGCAGTTTATTTACTTTAGGTTTTGCGGCTAGCACAGATACGCAGTATTTT. It yields the protein CASSLFTLGFAASTDTQYF.

The chain uses TRBV7-8 and TRBJ2-7, with TRBD1 identical over 7 bases. The germline CDR1 and CDR2 sequences are SGHVS and FQNEAQ. This CDR3 has 15 residues. With V trimmed by 5 bases and J by 3 bases, 10 bases remained unmatched. The CDR3, as DNA: TGTGCCAGCAGCCGGGACCGGGACAGACTCTACGAGCAGTACTTC. As protein: CASSRDRDRLYEQYF.